This TCR beta chain derives from a study of T cell changes during pregnancy in multiple sclerosis. TCRdb's copy holds only in-frame clones and misses some; the assay was immunoSEQ multiplex PCR. The data hold tens of thousands of clones, with over 85% observed a single time. CDR1 is SGHTS and CDR2 is YDEGEE in the germline V gene. The CDR3 is 16 residues long. Trimming shortened V by 0 bases and J by 0 bases, and 12 bases separated the two germline ends. The V gene is TRBV5-8, the J gene TRBJ1-1, with a possible D match to TRBD1 (6 bases). The sample consisted of peripheral blood, taken in the second trimester of pregnancy. The TCR was taken from a female donor in good health, enrolled as a control in a pregnancy study. The CDR3 loop is CASSLDGQSMNTEAFF. The CDR3 nucleotides read TGTGCCAGCAGCTTGGACGGACAGTCAATGAACACTGAAGCTTTCTTT.